This TCR beta chain derives from a study of human T cells and chemical hapten exposure. Overall study: Patches with 0.01% DPC went on the upper back, and the tests were read at 6 days.

Described time point: pre-sensitization, week 0. The sample's treatment: therapeutic diphenylcyclopropenone sensitization with weekly scalp DPC. MiXCR, applied by TCRdb to the RACE reads, yields one record per CDR3 protein. The sample lists 100,000 to 150,000 distinct CDR3 sequences, about 13% occurring once. At least ten counts were recorded for this clonotype. Losses at the gene ends were 3 bases for V and 8 bases for J; bases not matched to a gene: 9. Germline V gene lookup returns CDR1 LNHDA and CDR2 SQIVND (reference sequence). The CDR3 runs to 14 residues. This specimen consisted of whole blood, obtained in connection with sensitization to the hapten diphenylcyclopropenone (DPC). The receptor's source is a woman aged 18-29 years with alopecia areata. Some clones in this sample may be carry-over from other donors' samples. The chain carries TRBV19 and TRBJ1-2, with 7 positions matching TRBD1. Here the CDR3 DNA reads TGTGCCAGTAGTATTGGCCCCGGGACAGCAGGCTACACCTTC. Translation gives CASSIGPGTAGYTF.